This TCR beta chain is drawn from a study of monozygotic twins with inflammatory bowel disease. TCRdb derives one entry per CDR3 protein from the 5' RACE reads, leaving out DNA. Here the sample table reports some 170,000 distinct CDR3 sequences. Germline V lookup: CDR1 LNHNV, CDR2 YYDKDF (reference sequence). There are 16 residues in the CDR3. Specimen: blood. The genes are TRBV15 and TRBJ1-1; TCRdb proposes TRBD1, but this gene call is untestable without DNA. The source of this sequence is a human donor with ulcerative colitis or Crohn's disease, or a healthy co-twin of an affected twin (not recorded which). The CDR3 loop is CATRFGTGRMNTEAFF.